Each of the 17 T cell receptor beta chains below was sequenced from the same sample in a study of blood T cell repertoires in COVID-19. Assay used: immunoSEQ multiplex PCR; TCRdb lists only in-frame clones, some missing. The table lists about 200,000 clones, 83% of them singletons. Sequenced: peripheral blood. Receptors originate from a woman between 40 and 55 years old with active or convalescent COVID-19.

The J gene is TRBJ1-1, the V gene TRBV5-1, with a possible D match to TRBD1 (5 bases). V was trimmed by 5 bases and J by 3 bases, leaving 14 bases between them. The CDR3 has 14 amino acids. Germline-derived CDR1 and CDR2 are SGHRS and YFSETQ. CDR3 sequence reads: CASRAGTGDTEAFF. The DNA of the CDR3 is TGCGCCAGCAGAGCAGGGACGGGAGACACTGAAGCTTTCTTT.

V and J are TRBV6-5 and TRBJ1-2, with TRBD1 as a possible D gene (5 bases). Germline CDR1 reads MNHEY; CDR2 reads SVGAGI. V was pared by 2 bases and J by 7 bases, with 20 bases between. CDR3 length: 16 residues. CDR3 coding DNA: TGTGCCAGCAGTTACCGCCCCGCGGCAGGAGGGGCTGGCTACACCTTC. Residues: CASSYRPAAGGAGYTF.

In this sample, this clone turned up a few times. The CDR3 region has the DNA TGTGCCAGCAGCCAAAGCGGGGGAGCCTACAATGAGCAGTTCTTC. Its translation is CASSQSGGAYNEQFF. This sequence joins TRBV7-3 and TRBJ2-1, with 8 bases that match TRBD2. J lost 2 bases, V lost 5 bases, and 5 bases had no gene match. In germline, CDR1 is SGHTA, CDR2 FQGTGA. The CDR3 has 15 residues.

The chain has TRBV16 and TRBJ2-1; maybe TRBD1 (6 bases). CDR1 and CDR2 (germline): KGHSY, FQNENV. The V end was cut by 4 bases, the J end by 4 bases, with 14 bases between. CDR3 length equals 15 residues. The CDR3 reads CASSRPGQPYNEQFF. CDR3 DNA sequence: TGTGCCAGCAGCCGTCCAGGACAGCCATACAATGAGCAGTTCTTC.

The J gene is TRBJ2-7, the V gene TRBV13; 13 bases are shared with TRBD2. The CDR3 spans 18 residues. CDR1 and CDR2 from the germline V gene are PRHDT and FYEKMQ (reference sequence). Germline trimming cut 2 bases from V and 2 bases from J; bases unmatched to any gene: 9. Here the CDR3 reads CASSLWGLAGLEPYEQYF. CDR3 coding DNA: TGTGCCAGCAGCTTATGGGGACTAGCGGGATTGGAGCCCTACGAGCAGTACTTC. The variable domain in full, with the rest retrieved from reference TRBV13 and TRBJ2-7, is AAGVIQSPRHLIKEKRETATLKCYPIPRHDTVYWYQQGPGQDPQFLISFYEKMQSDKGSIPDRFSAQQFSDYHSELNMSSLELGDSALYFCASSLWGLAGLEPYEQYFGPGTRLTVT.

The chain uses TRBV5-1 and TRBJ2-2; D gene uncertain. The CDR3 length is 13 residues. V lost 2 bases and J 7 bases, leaving 9 bases between the germline ends. Germline V gene lookup returns CDR1 SGHRS and CDR2 YFSETQ. CDR3 nucleotides: TGCGCCAGCAGCTTTACAGATTTCGGGGAGCTGTTTTTT. Its protein is CASSFTDFGELFF.

The chain carries TRBV10-3 and TRBJ2-7; D is possibly TRBD2 (6 bases). Germline V lookup: CDR1 ENHRY, CDR2 SYGVKD. This CDR3 has 14 residues. Deletions cut 6 bases from V and 2 bases from J, with 14 bases between. The CDR3 bases are TGTGCCATCAGAGAGGGACGGGGGACCTACGAGCAGTACTTC. It yields the protein CAIREGRGTYEQYF.

In its sample, this clone was seen a few times. The genes are TRBV2 and TRBJ2-3, with 7 bases matching TRBD2. The CDR3 spans 15 residues. In germline, CDR1 is SNHLY, CDR2 FYNNEI. The ends lost 3 bases at V and 3 bases at J; junction bases unmatched: 6. The CDR3, as DNA: TGTGCCAGCAGTGATAGGGAGGGAGGGACAGATACGCAGTATTTT. Amino acids: CASSDREGGTDTQYF.

This clone was recorded at least ten times. The chain couples TRBV11-2 to TRBJ1-2, with 7 nucleotides matching TRBD1. Losses at the gene ends were 5 bases for V and 8 bases for J; bases not matched to a gene: 14. The CDR3 is 15 amino acids. CDR1 and CDR2 (germline): SGHAT, FQNNGV. CDR3 sequence (DNA): TGTGCCAGCAGCCTGAACCCGGGACAGAGTTGGGGCTACACCTTC. This translates into CASSLNPGQSWGYTF. Full variable domain (missing parts from reference TRBV11-2 and TRBJ1-2): EAGVAQSPRYKIIEKRQSVAFWCNPISGHATLYWYQQILGQGPKLLIQFQNNGVVDDSQLPKDRFSAERLKGVDSTLKIQPAKLEDSAVYLCASSLNPGQSWGYTFGSGTRLTVV.

Concerning this clone itself: In the same sample, other DNA sequences code for this CDR3. This chain connects TRBV11-2 to TRBJ2-1; TRBD2 matches 7 bases. This CDR3 has 14 amino acids. The V gene's germline CDR1 is SGHAT and CDR2 FQNNGV. The ends lost 2 bases at V and 14 bases at J; junction bases unmatched: 12. The CDR3 loop reads CASSLRPSGSQKFF. The CDR3, as DNA: TGTGCCAGCAGCTTACGTCCTAGCGGAAGTCAAAAGTTCTTC.

This clone occurred a few times. This chain connects TRBV3-1 (or the pseudogene TRBV3-2) to TRBJ2-7, with 10 bases fitting TRBD2. After removal of 1 base from V and 4 bases from J, the junction contained 1 base not matched to a gene. Germline CDR1 LGHDT, CDR2 YNNKEL (reference sequence). The CDR3 has 14 amino acids. In nucleotides, the CDR3 is TGTGCCAGCAGCCAAGCGGGACTAGCGTACGAGCAGTACTTC. As protein: CASSQAGLAYEQYF.

The chain carries TRBV9 and TRBJ2-1; 7 positions match TRBD2. Per germline, CDR1 SGDLS and CDR2 YYNGEE. Trimming removed 4 bases from V and 6 bases from J; junction bases left unmatched: 10. The CDR3 contains 15 residues. CDR3 DNA sequence: TGTGCCAGCAGCCGTACTAGCGCCAATGCCAATGAGCAGTTCTTC. Protein sequence: CASSRTSANANEQFF.

This chain joins TRBV6-5 and TRBJ1-2; 7 positions agree with TRBD1. The CDR3 covers 15 residues. J lost 3 bases, V lost 6 bases, and 10 bases had no gene match. Per the germline V gene, CDR1 is MNHEY and CDR2 is SVGAGI. The CDR3 nucleotides read TGTGCCAGCAGACGCACCGGGGACAGATACTATGGCTACACCTTC. It translates to CASRRTGDRYYGYTF.

This clone was detected only a few times. The rearrangement links TRBV3-1 (or the pseudogene TRBV3-2) to TRBJ1-2; 8 bases match TRBD1. In germline, CDR1 is LGHDT, CDR2 YNNKEL (reference sequence). There are 14 residues in the CDR3. The J segment lost 4 bases and the V segment lost 4 bases, leaving 5 bases of the junction unmatched. CDR3 residues: CASSPTGVGYGYTF. In nucleotides, the CDR3 is TGTGCCAGCAGCCCGACAGGGGTTGGCTATGGCTACACCTTC.

This chain links TRBV28 with TRBJ1-5, with D possibly TRBD1 on 6 matching bases. The length of the CDR3 is 16 residues. Germline values: CDR1 MDHEN, CDR2 SYDVKM. The V end lost 9 bases, the J end lost 3 bases, and 21 bases lay between the germline ends. The CDR3 region has the DNA TGTGCCAGTGGTAACACTAACAGGGTCCTCAATCAGCCCCAGCATTTT. Amino acid sequence: CASGNTNRVLNQPQHF.

This clone was seen just once. The chain combines TRBV9 with TRBJ2-1; D unresolved. Germline V gene data show CDR1 as SGDLS and CDR2 as YYNGEE. V dropped 0 bases and J dropped 8 bases, with 12 bases sitting between them. The CDR3 spans 14 residues. CDR3 sequence (DNA): TGTGCCAGCAGCGTAGTGGGCAGCCAGCATGAGCAGTTCTTC. Protein: CASSVVGSQHEQFF.

V usage is TRBV29-1 and J usage is TRBJ2-3; possible D gene TRBD2, 6 bases. Germline CDR1 reads SQVTM; CDR2 reads ANQGSEA. V lost 8 bases and J 0 bases, leaving 21 bases between the germline ends. CDR3 length: 16 residues. The CDR3 coding sequence is TGCAGCCCCGAGGCGGGGAGGATGTGTAGCACAGATACGCAGTATTTT. Translating it yields CSPEAGRMCSTDTQYF.